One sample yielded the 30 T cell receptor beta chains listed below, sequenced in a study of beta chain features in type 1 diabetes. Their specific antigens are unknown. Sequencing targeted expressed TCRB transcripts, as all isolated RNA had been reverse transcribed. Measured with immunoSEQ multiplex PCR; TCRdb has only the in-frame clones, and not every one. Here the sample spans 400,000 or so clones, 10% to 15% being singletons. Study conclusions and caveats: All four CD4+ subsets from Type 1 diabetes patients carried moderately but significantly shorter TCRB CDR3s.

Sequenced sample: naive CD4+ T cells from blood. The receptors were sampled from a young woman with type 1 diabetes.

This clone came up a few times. The CDR3: CASRLAGWNTGELFF. For the CDR3, the DNA is TGTGCCAGCAGACTAGCGGGTTGGAACACCGGGGAGCTGTTTTTT. V usage is TRBV2 and J usage is TRBJ2-2; 9 bases map to TRBD2. This CDR3 comprises 15 residues. After removal of 6 bases from V and 1 base from J, the junction contained 3 bases not matched to a gene. Germline V gene sequence: CDR1 SNHLY, CDR2 FYNNEI.

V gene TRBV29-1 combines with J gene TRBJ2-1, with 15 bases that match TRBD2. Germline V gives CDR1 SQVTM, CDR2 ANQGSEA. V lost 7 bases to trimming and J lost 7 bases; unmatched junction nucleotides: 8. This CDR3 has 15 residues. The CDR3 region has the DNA TGCAGCGCGAGGACTAGCGGGGGGGGAGGAAATGAGCAGTTCTTC. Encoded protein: CSARTSGGGGNEQFF.

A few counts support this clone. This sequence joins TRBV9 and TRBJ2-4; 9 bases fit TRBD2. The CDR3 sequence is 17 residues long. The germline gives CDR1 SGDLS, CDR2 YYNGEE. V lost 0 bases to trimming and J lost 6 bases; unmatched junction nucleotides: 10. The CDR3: CASSVGGSGGPGNIQYF. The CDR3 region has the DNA TGTGCCAGCAGCGTAGGGGGTAGCGGGGGCCCGGGAAACATTCAGTACTTC. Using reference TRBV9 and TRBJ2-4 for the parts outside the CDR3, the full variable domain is DSGVTQTPKHLITATGQRVTLRCSPRSGDLSVYWYQQSLDQGLQFLIQYYNGEERAKGNILERFSAQQFPDLHSELNLSSLELGDSALYFCASSVGGSGGPGNIQYFGAGTRLSVL.

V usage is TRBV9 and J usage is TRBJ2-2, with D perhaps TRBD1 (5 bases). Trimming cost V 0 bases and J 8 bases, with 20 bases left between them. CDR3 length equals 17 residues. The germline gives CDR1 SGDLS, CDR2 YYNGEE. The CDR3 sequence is CASSVGPRQTSRGELFF. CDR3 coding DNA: TGTGCCAGCAGCGTAGGCCCCAGACAGACGTCGCGTGGGGAGCTGTTTTTT. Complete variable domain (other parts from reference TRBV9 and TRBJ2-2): DSGVTQTPKHLITATGQRVTLRCSPRSGDLSVYWYQQSLDQGLQFLIQYYNGEERAKGNILERFSAQQFPDLHSELNLSSLELGDSALYFCASSVGPRQTSRGELFFGEGSRLTVL.

The CDR3 reads CASSQRRDSRDTGELFF. The CDR3 DNA follows: TGCGCCAGCAGCCAACGCCGGGACTCCCGAGACACCGGGGAGCTGTTTTTT. This chain joins TRBV4-1 and TRBJ2-2, with a possible D match to TRBD2 (6 bases). V was cut by 2 bases and J by 3 bases, with 16 bases left in between. This CDR3 is 17 amino acids long. Germline V gives CDR1 MGHRA, CDR2 YSYEKL.

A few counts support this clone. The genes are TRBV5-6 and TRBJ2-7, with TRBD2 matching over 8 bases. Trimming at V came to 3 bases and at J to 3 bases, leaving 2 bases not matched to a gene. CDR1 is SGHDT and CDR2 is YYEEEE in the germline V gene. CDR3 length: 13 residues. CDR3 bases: TGTGCCAGCAGCTCGGGACTAGTCTACGAGCAGTACTTC. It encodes CASSSGLVYEQYF.

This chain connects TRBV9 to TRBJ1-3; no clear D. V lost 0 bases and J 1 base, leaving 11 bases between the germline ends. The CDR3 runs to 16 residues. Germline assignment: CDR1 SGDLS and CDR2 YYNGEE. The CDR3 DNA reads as TGTGCCAGCAGCGTAGTCCCCTCAGTGTCTGGAAACACCATATATTTT. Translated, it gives CASSVVPSVSGNTIYF.

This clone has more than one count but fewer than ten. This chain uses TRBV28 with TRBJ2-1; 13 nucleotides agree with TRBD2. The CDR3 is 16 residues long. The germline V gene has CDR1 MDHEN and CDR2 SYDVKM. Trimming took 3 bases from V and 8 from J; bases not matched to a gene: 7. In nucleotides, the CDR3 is TGTGCCAGCAGTTTCCCCAGGACTAGCGGGAGTCATGAGCAGTTCTTC. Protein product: CASSFPRTSGSHEQFF.

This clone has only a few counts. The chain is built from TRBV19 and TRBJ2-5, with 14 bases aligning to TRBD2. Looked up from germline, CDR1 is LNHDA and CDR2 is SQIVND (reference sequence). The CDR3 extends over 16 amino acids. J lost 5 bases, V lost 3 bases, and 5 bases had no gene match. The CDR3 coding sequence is TGTGCCAGTAGTATCGCCGGACTAGCGGGAGGCGAGACCCAGTACTTC. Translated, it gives CASSIAGLAGGETQYF. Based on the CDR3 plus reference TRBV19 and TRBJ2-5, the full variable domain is DGGITQSPKYLFRKEGQNVTLSCEQNLNHDAMYWYRQDPGQGLRLIYYSQIVNDFQKGDIAEGYSVSREKKESFPLTVTSAQKNPTAFYLCASSIAGLAGGETQYFGPGTRLLVL.

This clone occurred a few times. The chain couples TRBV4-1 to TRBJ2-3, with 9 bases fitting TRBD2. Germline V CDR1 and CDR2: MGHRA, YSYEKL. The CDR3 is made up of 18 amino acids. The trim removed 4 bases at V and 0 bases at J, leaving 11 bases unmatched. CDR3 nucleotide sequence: TGCGCCAGCAGCCTGTCTAGCGGGAAAACAAAAAGCACAGATACGCAGTATTTT. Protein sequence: CASSLSSGKTKSTDTQYF.

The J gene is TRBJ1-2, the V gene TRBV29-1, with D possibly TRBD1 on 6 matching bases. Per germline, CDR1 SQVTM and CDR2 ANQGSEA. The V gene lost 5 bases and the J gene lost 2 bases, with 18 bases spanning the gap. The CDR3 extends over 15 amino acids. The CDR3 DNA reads TGCAGCGTTACTGACCCCCGTCAGGGGAACTATGGCTACACCTTC. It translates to CSVTDPRQGNYGYTF.

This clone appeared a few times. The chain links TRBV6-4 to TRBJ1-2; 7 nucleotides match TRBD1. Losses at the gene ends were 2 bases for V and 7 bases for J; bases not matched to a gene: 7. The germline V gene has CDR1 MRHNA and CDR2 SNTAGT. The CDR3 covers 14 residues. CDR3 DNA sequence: TGTGCCAGCAGTGACGAGGGGGCGATTGGTGGCTACACCTTC. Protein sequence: CASSDEGAIGGYTF.

The CDR3 region has the DNA TGTGCCAGCAGTGACGTAGCGGGGGCCAACGTCCTGACTTTC. Translating it yields CASSDVAGANVLTF. This chain connects TRBV6-4 to TRBJ2-6; possible D gene TRBD2, 5 bases. There are 14 residues in the CDR3. The germline V gene has CDR1 MRHNA and CDR2 SNTAGT. Between the trimmed V and J ends, which lost 2 bases and 4 bases, there was a span of 6 bases.

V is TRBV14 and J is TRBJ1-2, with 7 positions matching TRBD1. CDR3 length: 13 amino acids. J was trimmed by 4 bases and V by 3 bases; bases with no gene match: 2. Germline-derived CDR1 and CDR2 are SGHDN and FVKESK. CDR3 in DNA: TGTGCCAGCAGCCAGGGACAGACCTATGGCTACACCTTC. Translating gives CASSQGQTYGYTF.

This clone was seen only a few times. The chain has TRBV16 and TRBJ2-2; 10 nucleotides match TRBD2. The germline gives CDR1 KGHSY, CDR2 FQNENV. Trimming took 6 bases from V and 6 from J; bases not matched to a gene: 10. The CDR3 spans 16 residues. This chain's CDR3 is CASSPSGRAFSGELFF. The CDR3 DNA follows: TGTGCCAGCAGTCCGAGCGGGAGGGCCTTCTCCGGGGAGCTGTTTTTT.

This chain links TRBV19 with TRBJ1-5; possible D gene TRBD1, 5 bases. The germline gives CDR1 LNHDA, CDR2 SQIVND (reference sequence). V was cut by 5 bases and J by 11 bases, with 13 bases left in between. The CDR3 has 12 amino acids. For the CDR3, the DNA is TGTGCCAGTAGTCCCCTCCCGGGGGCCCAGCATTTT. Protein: CASSPLPGAQHF.

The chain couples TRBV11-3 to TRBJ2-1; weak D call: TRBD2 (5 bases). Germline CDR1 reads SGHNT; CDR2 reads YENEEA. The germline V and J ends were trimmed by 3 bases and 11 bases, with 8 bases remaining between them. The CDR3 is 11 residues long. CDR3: CASSFASQQFF. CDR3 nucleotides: TGTGCCAGCAGCTTTGCTAGCCAGCAGTTCTTC.

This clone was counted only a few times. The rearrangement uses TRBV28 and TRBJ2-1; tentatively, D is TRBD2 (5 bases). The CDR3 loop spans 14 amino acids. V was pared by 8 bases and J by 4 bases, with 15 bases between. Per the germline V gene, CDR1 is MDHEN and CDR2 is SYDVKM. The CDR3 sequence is CASRLGASYNEQFF. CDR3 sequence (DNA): TGTGCCAGCCGGTTGGGAGCAAGTTACAATGAGCAGTTCTTC.

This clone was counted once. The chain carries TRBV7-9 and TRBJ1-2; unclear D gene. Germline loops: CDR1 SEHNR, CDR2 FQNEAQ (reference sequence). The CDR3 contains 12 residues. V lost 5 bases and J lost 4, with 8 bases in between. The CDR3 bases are TGTGCCAGCAGCCGAGAGAGCTATGGCTACACCTTC. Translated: CASSRESYGYTF.

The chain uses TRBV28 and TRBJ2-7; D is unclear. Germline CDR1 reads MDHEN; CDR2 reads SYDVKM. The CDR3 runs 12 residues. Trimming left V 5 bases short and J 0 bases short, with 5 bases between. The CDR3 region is CASSVYSYEQYF. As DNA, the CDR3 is TGTGCCAGCAGTGTCTACTCCTACGAGCAGTACTTC.

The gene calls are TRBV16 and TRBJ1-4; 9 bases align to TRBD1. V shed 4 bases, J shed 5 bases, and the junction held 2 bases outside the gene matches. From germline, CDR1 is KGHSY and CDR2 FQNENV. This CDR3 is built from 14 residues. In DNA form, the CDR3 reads TGTGCCAGCAGCCGGGACAGGGCGAATGAAAAACTGTTTTTT. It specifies CASSRDRANEKLFF.

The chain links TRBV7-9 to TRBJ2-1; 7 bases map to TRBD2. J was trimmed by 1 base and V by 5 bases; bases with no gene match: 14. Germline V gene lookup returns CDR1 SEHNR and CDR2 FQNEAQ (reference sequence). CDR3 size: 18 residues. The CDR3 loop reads CASSPGTITSVSYNEQFF. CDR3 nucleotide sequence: TGTGCCAGCAGCCCCGGGACGATAACTAGCGTTTCCTACAATGAGCAGTTCTTC.

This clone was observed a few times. This CDR3 reads CACSPLVTGKIDEQFF. The CDR3 region has the DNA TGTGCCTGCTCGCCCTTGGTGACGGGAAAGATAGATGAGCAGTTCTTC. The chain combines TRBV19 with TRBJ2-1, with a possible D match to TRBD2 (5 bases). Germline CDR1 is LNHDA and CDR2 is SQIVND (reference sequence). V was shortened by 11 bases and J by 8 bases, with 28 bases between the two germline ends. This CDR3 is built from 16 residues.

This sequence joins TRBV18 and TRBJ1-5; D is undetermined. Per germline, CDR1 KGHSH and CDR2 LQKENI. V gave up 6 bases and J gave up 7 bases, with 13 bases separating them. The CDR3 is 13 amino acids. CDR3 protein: CASSLKSEQPQHF. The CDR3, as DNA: TGTGCCAGCTCCCTGAAGAGTGAGCAGCCCCAGCATTTT.

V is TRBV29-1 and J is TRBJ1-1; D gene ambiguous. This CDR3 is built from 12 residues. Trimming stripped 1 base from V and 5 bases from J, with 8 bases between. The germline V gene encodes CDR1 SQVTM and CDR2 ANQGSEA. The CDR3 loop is CSVEVSRTEAFF. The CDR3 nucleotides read TGCAGCGTTGAAGTTTCTAGGACTGAAGCTTTCTTT.

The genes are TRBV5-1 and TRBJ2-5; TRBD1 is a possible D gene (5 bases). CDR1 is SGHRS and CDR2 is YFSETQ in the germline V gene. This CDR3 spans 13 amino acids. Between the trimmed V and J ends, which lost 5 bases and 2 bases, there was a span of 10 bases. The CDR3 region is CASRFQGQETQYF. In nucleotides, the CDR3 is TGCGCCAGCAGGTTCCAGGGACAAGAGACCCAGTACTTC.

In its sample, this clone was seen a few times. The CDR3 DNA is TGCAGCGTTGATCCATCGGGAGGAAACACCATATATTTT. Amino acid sequence: CSVDPSGGNTIYF. This rearrangement joins TRBV29-1 to TRBJ1-3, with unresolved D. V was pared by 3 bases and J by 4 bases, with 10 bases between. The CDR3 runs 13 residues. Germline V gene sequence: CDR1 SQVTM, CDR2 ANQGSEA. Looking up the rest from reference TRBV29-1 and TRBJ1-3 gives the full variable domain: SAVISQKPSRDICQRGTSLTIQCQVDSQVTMMFWYRQQPGQSLTLIATANQGSEATYESGFVIDKFPISRPNLTFSTLTVSNMSPEDSSIYLCSVDPSGGNTIYFGEGSWLTVV.

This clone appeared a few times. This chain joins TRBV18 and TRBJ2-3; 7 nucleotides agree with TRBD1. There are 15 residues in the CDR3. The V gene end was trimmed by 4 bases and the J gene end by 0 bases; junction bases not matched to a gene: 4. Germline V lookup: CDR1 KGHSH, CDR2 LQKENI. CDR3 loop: CASSRDRSSTDTQYF. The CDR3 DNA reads TGTGCCAGCTCACGGGACAGATCTAGCACAGATACGCAGTATTTT.

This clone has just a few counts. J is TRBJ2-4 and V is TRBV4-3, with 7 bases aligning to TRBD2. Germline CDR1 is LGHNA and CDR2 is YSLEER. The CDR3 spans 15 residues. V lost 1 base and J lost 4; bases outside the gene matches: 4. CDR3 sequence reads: CASSQASAGKNIQYF. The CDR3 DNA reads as TGCGCCAGCAGCCAAGCTTCAGCGGGGAAAAACATTCAGTACTTC.

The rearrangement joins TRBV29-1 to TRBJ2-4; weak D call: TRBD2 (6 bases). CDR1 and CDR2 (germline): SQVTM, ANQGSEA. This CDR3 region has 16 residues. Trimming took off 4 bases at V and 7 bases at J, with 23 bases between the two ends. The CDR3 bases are TGCAGCGTTGTAGCTGGGTTTCACGGGAGTCGGAACATTCAGTACTTC. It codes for CSVVAGFHGSRNIQYF.